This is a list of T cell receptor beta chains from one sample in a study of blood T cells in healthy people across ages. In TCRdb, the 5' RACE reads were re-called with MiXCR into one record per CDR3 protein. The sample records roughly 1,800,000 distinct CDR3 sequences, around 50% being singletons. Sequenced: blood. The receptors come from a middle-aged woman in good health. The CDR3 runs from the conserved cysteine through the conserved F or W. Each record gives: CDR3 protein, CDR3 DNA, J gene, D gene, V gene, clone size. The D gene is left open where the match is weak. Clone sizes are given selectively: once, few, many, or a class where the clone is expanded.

CASSLMPGTANTGELFF TGTGCCAGCAGCTTAATGCCCGGGACTGCGAACACCGGGGAGCTGTTTTTT TRBJ2-2 . TRBV7-2 .
CASRSCSLVGTDTQYF TGTGCCAGCAGATCCTGCTCACTAGTTGGCACAGATACGCAGTATTTT TRBJ2-3 . TRBV27 few
CASSASRQGSSYNEQFF TGTGCCAGCAGCGCCTCGAGGCAGGGGAGCTCCTACAATGAGCAGTTCTTC TRBJ2-1 . TRBV7-3 .
CAIRNALDGVETQYF TGTGCCATCAGGAACGCGCTGGACGGGGTCGAGACCCAGTACTTC TRBJ2-5 . TRBV10-3 .
CAIGQGEVYDGYTF TGTGCCATAGGACAGGGCGAAGTTTACGATGGCTACACCTTC TRBJ1-2 TRBD1 TRBV10-3 few
CASSIVASDTQYF TGTGCCAGTAGTATTGTAGCTTCGGATACGCAGTATTTT TRBJ2-3 . TRBV19 .
CATSRDWGEQYF TGTGCCACCAGCAGAGATTGGGGCGAGCAGTACTTC TRBJ2-7 . TRBV15 few
CARPKQGKGFQETQYF TGTGCCAGACCCAAACAGGGGAAGGGCTTCCAAGAGACCCAGTACTTC TRBJ2-5 TRBD1 TRBV7-9 once
CSSIVGAGSPLHF TGCAGCTCGATTGTGGGGGCGGGTTCACCCCTCCACTTT TRBJ1-6 . TRBV29-1 .
CASRTTGTGRSEQFF TGCGCCAGCAGAACGACCGGGACAGGGCGTTCTGAGCAGTTCTTC TRBJ2-1 TRBD1 TRBV5-1 .
CSVAKGVNQPQHF TGCAGCGTCGCCAAAGGGGTTAATCAGCCCCAGCATTTT TRBJ1-5 . TRBV29-1 .
CASSFQASRGPGGDEQYF TGTGCCAGCAGTTTTCAGGCGTCGAGGGGCCCCGGGGGTGACGAGCAGTACTTC TRBJ2-7 . TRBV12-3/TRBV12-4 .
CASSSRGGVTDTQYF TGTGCCAGCAGTTCTCGGGGGGGCGTCACAGATACGCAGTATTTT TRBJ2-3 TRBD2 TRBV28 .
CSGVKGNTGELFF TGCAGCGGTGTCAAGGGGAACACCGGGGAGCTGTTTTTT TRBJ2-2 . TRBV29-1 .
CASSQDGDSVNEQFF TGCGCCAGCAGCCAAGATGGGGACTCGGTCAATGAGCAGTTCTTC TRBJ2-1 . TRBV4-3 few
CASSGQRRLNEQFF TGTGCCAGCAGTGGACAGCGCAGGTTGAATGAGCAGTTCTTC TRBJ2-1 . TRBV6-2/TRBV6-3 .
CASSPPGHYGYTF TGTGCCAGCAGCCCCCCGGGGCACTATGGCTACACCTTC TRBJ1-2 . TRBV7-2 .
CASSSTSGGADTQYF TGTGCCAGCAGTTCGACTAGCGGGGGGGCAGATACGCAGTATTTT TRBJ2-3 TRBD2 TRBV12-3/TRBV12-4 many
CASNRRQSHQETQYF TGTGCCAGCAACCGCCGACAGTCCCACCAAGAGACCCAGTACTTC TRBJ2-5 . TRBV9 .
CASSTYTGAQYF TGTGCCAGCAGCACCTACACTGGGGCCCAGTACTTC TRBJ2-5 . TRBV27 .
CASSSSGASTYNEQYF TGTGCCAGCAGCTCCAGCGGGGCTTCAACCTACAATGAGCAGTACTTC TRBJ2-5 TRBD2 TRBV7-2 few
CASKRRGAGYSYEQYF TGTGCCAGCAAGCGAAGGGGGGCAGGGTACTCCTACGAGCAGTACTTC TRBJ2-7 . TRBV28 .
CAVGRQAVTDTQYF TGTGCAGTGGGGAGACAGGCTGTCACAGATACGCAGTATTTT TRBJ2-3 . TRBV6-2/TRBV6-3 .
CASRRQENTEAFF TGTGCCAGCAGAAGACAGGAGAACACTGAAGCTTTCTTT TRBJ1-1 . TRBV6-4 .
CASSPGQGGGNGYTF TGCGCCAGCAGCCCCGGACAGGGAGGTGGGAATGGCTACACCTTC TRBJ1-2 TRBD1 TRBV5-1 .
CASSVVPQADTQYF TGTGCCAGCAGCGTAGTCCCTCAGGCAGATACGCAGTATTTT TRBJ2-3 . TRBV9 .
CSATDRGRGETQYF TGCAGTGCTACCGACAGGGGGCGCGGTGAGACCCAGTACTTC TRBJ2-5 TRBD1 TRBV20-1 .
CASGVASDGEQYF TGTGCCAGCGGAGTGGCTAGCGACGGTGAGCAGTACTTC TRBJ2-5 . TRBV27 .
CSATVIAGGSDEQFF TGCAGTGCCACGGTTATAGCGGGAGGCTCGGATGAGCAGTTCTTC TRBJ2-1 TRBD2 TRBV20-1 few
CASSPRGAVSYNEQFF TGTGCCAGCTCACCCCGAGGAGCTGTGTCCTACAATGAGCAGTTCTTC TRBJ2-1 . TRBV18 .
CASSQAIAGVESTDTQYF TGCGCCAGCAGCCAAGCCATTGCGGGGGTTGAGAGCACAGATACGCAGTATTTT TRBJ2-3 TRBD2 TRBV4-3 .
CASSLVLSLLGAGANVLTF TGTGCCAGCAGTTTGGTTTTGAGCCTTCTAGGCGCTGGGGCCAACGTCCTGACTTTC TRBJ2-6 . TRBV28 .
CASSLDTGLAGGSYNEQFF TGTGCCAGCAGTTTGGATACGGGACTAGCGGGGGGTTCCTACAATGAGCAGTTCTTC TRBJ2-1 TRBD2 TRBV28 .
CASCSTGAQNIQYF TGCGCCAGCTGCTCGACAGGGGCCCAAAACATTCAGTACTTC TRBJ2-4 TRBD1 TRBV5-1 .
CATSDPPTGTQYF TGTGCCACCAGTGACCCACCAACAGGTACGCAGTATTTT TRBJ2-3 . TRBV24-1 .
CASSPGGTGSYNEQYF TGTGCCAGTAGCCCCGGGGGGACAGGTTCCTACAATGAGCAGTACTTC TRBJ2-7 . TRBV19 .
CATTGGARFNYGYTF TGTGCCACAACAGGGGGCGCTAGGTTTAACTATGGCTACACCTTC TRBJ1-2 TRBD1 TRBV28 .
CASSEPPVISGDVWYEQYF TGTGCCAGCAGTGAACCCCCCGTAATTTCAGGGGATGTTTGGTACGAGCAGTACTTC TRBJ2-7 . TRBV2 .
CATRNRGYNEQFF TGTGCCACCAGAAACAGGGGCTACAATGAGCAGTTCTTC TRBJ2-1 TRBD1 TRBV24-1 .
CASSYPIKQGWWTEAFF TGTGCCAGCAGTTACCCAATAAAACAGGGCTGGTGGACTGAAGCTTTCTTT TRBJ1-1 . TRBV6-2/TRBV6-3 once
CASGTKNIQYF TGTGCCAGCGGTACCAAAAACATTCAGTACTTC TRBJ2-4 . TRBV6-5 .
CASSQNRDRNYGYTF TGCGCCAGCAGCCAAAACCGGGACAGAAACTATGGCTACACCTTC TRBJ1-2 TRBD1 TRBV4-3 .
CASSFSYRRDNYGYTF TGTGCCAGCAGCTTCAGCTATCGGCGGGACAACTATGGCTACACCTTC TRBJ1-2 . TRBV7-9 .
CSVEGTRGQYF TGCAGCGTTGAAGGGACCCGGGGGCAGTACTTC TRBJ2-5 . TRBV29-1 .
CASSSHIVTDTQYF TGTGCCAGCAGTTCCCATATTGTTACAGATACGCAGTATTTT TRBJ2-3 . TRBV27 few
CASSKTSGGGEAGEQFF TGCGCCAGCAGCAAAACTAGCGGTGGGGGGGAAGCGGGTGAGCAGTTCTTC TRBJ2-1 TRBD2 TRBV4-1 .
CSARQRSSYNEQFF TGCAGTGCTAGACAGCGGAGCTCCTACAATGAGCAGTTCTTC TRBJ2-1 . TRBV20-1 few
CASNNLGNNEQFF TGTGCCAGCAACAACCTAGGGAACAATGAGCAGTTCTTC TRBJ2-1 . TRBV11-1 .
CVSRPLAGGSYEQYF TGTGTCAGCAGGCCACTAGCGGGGGGGTCCTACGAGCAGTACTTC TRBJ2-7 TRBD2 TRBV7-2 .
CASTSGEGGYTF TGTGCCAGCACGTCCGGGGAAGGCGGCTACACCTTC TRBJ1-2 . TRBV2 .
CASSPGHIIGYTF TGTGCCAGCAGCCCGGGACATATAATCGGCTACACCTTC TRBJ1-2 . TRBV5-6 .
CSARRRGLLDSYEQYF TGCAGTGCTCGGCGCAGGGGCCTTTTGGACTCCTACGAGCAGTACTTC TRBJ2-7 . TRBV20-1 .
CASSLALAGSSYNEQFF TGTGCCAGCAGCTTAGCGCTCGCGGGGAGCTCCTACAATGAGCAGTTCTTC TRBJ2-1 . TRBV7-2 .
CSARHRETQYF TGCAGTGCTAGACACAGGGAGACCCAGTACTTC TRBJ2-5 . TRBV20-1 few
CASSQEGRTGGNGYTF TGTGCCAGCAGCCAAGAAGGCCGGACAGGGGGTAATGGCTACACCTTC TRBJ1-2 TRBD1 TRBV3-1 .